This passage covers 6 T cell receptor beta chains from one sample sequenced in a study of radiotherapy plus CTLA-4 blockade in lung cancer. The method was immunoSEQ multiplex PCR; TCRdb's version includes in-frame clones alone and lacks a portion of them. The sample consists of around 56,000 clones, less than 85% of them appearing once. Sample: peripheral blood, taken from a patient treated with radiotherapy plus ipilimumab. The receptors derive from a human donor with non-small cell lung cancer who had a complete response to radiotherapy plus ipilimumab.

Here the CDR3 reads CAWSVKLAVSNEQFF. The CDR3 nucleotides are TGTGCCTGGAGTGTGAAACTAGCGGTGAGCAATGAGCAGTTCTTC. The chain combines TRBV30 with TRBJ2-1; 8 positions match TRBD2. Germline V gives CDR1 GTSNPN, CDR2 SVGIG (reference sequence). The V gene end was trimmed by 0 bases and the J gene end by 6 bases; junction bases not matched to a gene: 7. This CDR3 has 15 residues.

J is TRBJ1-3 and V is TRBV2; TRBD1 agrees at 7 bases. The junction had 2 bases not matched to a gene; V was cut back by 5 bases and J by 1 base. Germline assignment: CDR1 SNHLY and CDR2 FYNNEI. This CDR3 comprises 14 residues. The CDR3 nucleotides read TGTGCCAGCAGTAGACAGGGTTCTGGAAACACCATATATTTT. It codes for CASSRQGSGNTIYF. Complete variable domain (other parts from reference TRBV2 and TRBJ1-3): EPEVTQTPSHQVTQMGQEVILRCVPISNHLYFYWYRQILGQKVEFLVSFYNNEISEKSEIFDDQFSVERPDGSNFTLKIRSTKLEDSAMYFCASSRQGSGNTIYFGEGSWLTVV.

The chain employs TRBV30 and TRBJ1-4, with D tentatively TRBD1 (5 bases). Looked up from germline, CDR1 is GTSNPN and CDR2 is SVGIG (reference sequence). This CDR3 is built from 16 residues. Trimming left V 3 bases short and J 7 bases short, with 21 bases between. For the CDR3, the DNA is TGTGCCTGGAGCCTTTCCCCGGGCCGGGGGATTGAAAAACTGTTTTTT. It yields the protein CAWSLSPGRGIEKLFF.

The chain joins TRBV2 to TRBJ2-2, with D unresolved. V lost 5 bases, J lost 0 bases, and 4 bases lay in between. CDR1 is SNHLY, CDR2 FYNNEI, per germline. The CDR3 loop spans 13 amino acids. The CDR3: CASSRANTGELFF. The CDR3 DNA reads as TGTGCCAGCAGTCGCGCGAACACCGGGGAGCTGTTTTTT.

The gene calls are TRBV4-3 and TRBJ2-1, with 13 positions matching TRBD2. Germline trimming cut 1 base from V and 4 bases from J; bases unmatched to any gene: 10. Germline-derived CDR1 and CDR2 are LGHNA and YSLEER. This CDR3 has 19 residues. CDR3 loop: CASSQGGLAGRGGYNEQFF. The CDR3 bases are TGCGCCAGCAGCCAAGGGGGACTAGCGGGAAGGGGAGGGTACAATGAGCAGTTCTTC.

The chain uses TRBV29-1 and TRBJ2-7; perhaps TRBD2 as D (6 bases). CDR1 is SQVTM, CDR2 ANQGSEA, per germline. The V end was cut by 3 bases, the J end by 0 bases, with 18 bases between. The CDR3 has 16 amino acids. The CDR3 is CSVDLPGGALSYEQYF. The CDR3 DNA reads TGCAGCGTTGATTTGCCCGGAGGGGCCCTCTCCTACGAGCAGTACTTC.